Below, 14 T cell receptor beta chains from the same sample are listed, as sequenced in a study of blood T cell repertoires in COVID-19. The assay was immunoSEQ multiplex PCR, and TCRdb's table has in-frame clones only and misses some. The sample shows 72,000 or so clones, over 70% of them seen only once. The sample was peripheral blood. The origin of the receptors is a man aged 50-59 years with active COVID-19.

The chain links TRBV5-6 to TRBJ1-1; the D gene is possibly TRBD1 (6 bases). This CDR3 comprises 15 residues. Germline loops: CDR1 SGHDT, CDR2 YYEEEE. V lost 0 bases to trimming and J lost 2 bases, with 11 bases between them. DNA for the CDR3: TGTGCCAGCAGCTTGGACAGGGTAGGTAACACTGAAGCTTTCTTT. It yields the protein CASSLDRVGNTEAFF.

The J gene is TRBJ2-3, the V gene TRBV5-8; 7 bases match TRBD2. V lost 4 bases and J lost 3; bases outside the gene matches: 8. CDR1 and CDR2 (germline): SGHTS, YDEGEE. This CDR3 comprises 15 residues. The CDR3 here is CASSRAGSGTDTQYF. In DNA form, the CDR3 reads TGTGCCAGCAGCAGAGCGGGGTCGGGAACAGATACGCAGTATTTT. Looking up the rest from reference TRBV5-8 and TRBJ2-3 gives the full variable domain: EAGVTQSPTHLIKTRGQQATLRCSPISGHTSVYWYQQALGLGLQFLLWYDEGEERNRGNFPPRFSGRQFPNYSSELNVNALELEDSALYLCASSRAGSGTDTQYFGPGTRLTVL.

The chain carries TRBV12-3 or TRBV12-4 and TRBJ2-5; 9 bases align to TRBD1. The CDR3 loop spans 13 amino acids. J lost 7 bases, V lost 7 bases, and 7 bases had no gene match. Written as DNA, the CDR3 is TGTGCCAGCACCCTGGGACAGGGCGGGACCCAGTACTTC. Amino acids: CASTLGQGGTQYF.

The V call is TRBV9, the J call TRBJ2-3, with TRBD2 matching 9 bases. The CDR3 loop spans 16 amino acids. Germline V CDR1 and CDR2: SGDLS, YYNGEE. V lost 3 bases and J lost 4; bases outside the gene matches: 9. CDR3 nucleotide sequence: TGTGCCAGCAGCGCGACTAGCGGCAGGGGGGCAGATACGCAGTATTTT. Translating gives CASSATSGRGADTQYF.

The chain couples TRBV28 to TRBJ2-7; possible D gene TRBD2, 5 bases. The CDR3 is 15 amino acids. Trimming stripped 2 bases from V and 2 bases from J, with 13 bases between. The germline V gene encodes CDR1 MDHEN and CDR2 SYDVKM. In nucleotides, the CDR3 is TGTGCCAGCAGTTTAGAGCGGCGGCCTCCCTACGAGCAGTACTTC. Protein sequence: CASSLERRPPYEQYF.

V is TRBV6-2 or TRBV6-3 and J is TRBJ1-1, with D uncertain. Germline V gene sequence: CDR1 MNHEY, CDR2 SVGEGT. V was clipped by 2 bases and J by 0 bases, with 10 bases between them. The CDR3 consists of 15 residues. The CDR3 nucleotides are TGTGCCAGCAGTTACCGAGGAAGGTTGAACACTGAAGCTTTCTTT. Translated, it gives CASSYRGRLNTEAFF.

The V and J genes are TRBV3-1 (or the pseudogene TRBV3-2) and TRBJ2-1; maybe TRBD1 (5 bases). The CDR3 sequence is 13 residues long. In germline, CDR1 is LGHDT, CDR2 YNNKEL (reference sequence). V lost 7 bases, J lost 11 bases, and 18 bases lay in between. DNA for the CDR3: TGTGCCAGCATCGACCAGGGATCAAGTAAGCAGTTCTTC. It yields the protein CASIDQGSSKQFF.

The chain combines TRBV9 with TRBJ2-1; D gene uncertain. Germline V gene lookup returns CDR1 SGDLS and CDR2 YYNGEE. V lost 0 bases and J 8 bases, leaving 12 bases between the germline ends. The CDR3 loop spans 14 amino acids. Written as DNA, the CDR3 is TGTGCCAGCAGCGTAGACTCTGCCCACGATGAGCAGTTCTTC. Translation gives CASSVDSAHDEQFF.

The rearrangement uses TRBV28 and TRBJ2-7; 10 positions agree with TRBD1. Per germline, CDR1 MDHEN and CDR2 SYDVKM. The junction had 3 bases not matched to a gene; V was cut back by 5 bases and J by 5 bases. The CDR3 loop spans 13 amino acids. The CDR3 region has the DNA TGTGCCAGCAGTAAGGGACAGGGGAACGAGCAGTACTTC. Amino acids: CASSKGQGNEQYF.

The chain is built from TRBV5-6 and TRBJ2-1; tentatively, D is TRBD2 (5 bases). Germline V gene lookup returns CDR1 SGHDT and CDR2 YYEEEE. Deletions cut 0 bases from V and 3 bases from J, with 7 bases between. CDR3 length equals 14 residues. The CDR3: CASSLAGIYNEQFF. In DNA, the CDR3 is TGTGCCAGCAGCTTGGCGGGGATCTACAATGAGCAGTTCTTC.

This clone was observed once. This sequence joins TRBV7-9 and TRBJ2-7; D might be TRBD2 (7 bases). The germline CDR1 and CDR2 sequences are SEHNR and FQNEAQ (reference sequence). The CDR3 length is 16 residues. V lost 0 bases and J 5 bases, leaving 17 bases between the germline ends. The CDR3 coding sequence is TGTGCCAGCAGCTTAGCGGGGGGGCCCGTCCGAAACGAGCAGTACTTC. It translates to CASSLAGGPVRNEQYF.

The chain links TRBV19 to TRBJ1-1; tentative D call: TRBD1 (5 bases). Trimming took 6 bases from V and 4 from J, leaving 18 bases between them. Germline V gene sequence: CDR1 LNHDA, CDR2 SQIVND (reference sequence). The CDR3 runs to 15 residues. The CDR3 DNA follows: TGTGCCAGTAGGACCGGGGGGTCGGGGAGCACTGAAGCTTTCTTT. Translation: CASRTGGSGSTEAFF.

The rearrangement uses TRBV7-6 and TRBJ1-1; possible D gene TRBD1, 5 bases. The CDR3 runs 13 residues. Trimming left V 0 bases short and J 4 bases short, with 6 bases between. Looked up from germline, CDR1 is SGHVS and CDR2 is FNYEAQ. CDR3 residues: CASSLAGATEAFF. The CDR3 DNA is TGTGCCAGCAGCTTAGCTGGGGCCACTGAAGCTTTCTTT.

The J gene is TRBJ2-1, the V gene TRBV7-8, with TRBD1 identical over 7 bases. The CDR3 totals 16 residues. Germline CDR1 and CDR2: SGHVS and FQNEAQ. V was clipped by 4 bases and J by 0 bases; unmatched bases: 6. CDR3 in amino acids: CASSSKRDSSYNEQFF. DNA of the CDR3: TGTGCCAGCAGCTCGAAAAGGGACAGCTCCTACAATGAGCAGTTCTTC.